Detailed here is one T cell receptor beta chain. V dropped 2 bases and J dropped 3; count of bases not matched to a gene: 7. The CDR3 extends over 15 amino acids. Germline-derived CDR1 and CDR2 are SGHDN and FVKESK. Assay used: immunoSEQ multiplex PCR; TCRdb lists only in-frame clones, some missing. The top ten clones hold about 0.9% of a sample with 80,000 to 130,000 clones, around 93% of them seen once. This specimen belongs to a study of T cell changes during pregnancy in multiple sclerosis. V and J are TRBV14 and TRBJ2-7; TRBD1 aligns across 7 bases. The input for sequencing was peripheral blood, taken before pregnancy. The sequence derives from a female donor with multiple sclerosis, enrolled in a pregnancy study. CDR3 sequence reads: CASSQLYRGSYEQYF. The CDR3 bases are TGTGCCAGCAGCCAATTATACAGGGGCAGCTACGAGCAGTACTTC.